These 16 T cell receptor beta chains came from one sample sequenced in a study of CD8 T cells in ankylosing spondylitis. Using its own MiXCR run on the 5' RACE reads, TCRdb lists one record per CDR3 protein. This table has some 700,000 distinct CDR3 sequences, about 20% appearing once. Findings of the study overall: Characteristic, it appeared, of ankylosing spondylitis blood was a TCR beta motif of eight highly homologous variants.

Their antigen targets remain unknown. Source material: blood, either unsorted or a sorted T cell fraction (not recorded which). The receptors stem from a male donor with ankylosing spondylitis.

In nucleotides, the CDR3 is TGCAGCGTTAGGATTGGGACTAGCGGGAGCAATGAGCAGTTCTTC. Its translation: CSVRIGTSGSNEQFF. V gene TRBV29-1 combines with J gene TRBJ2-1; 14 positions agree with TRBD2. This CDR3 has 15 residues. After removal of 5 bases from V and 6 bases from J, the junction contained 6 bases not matched to a gene. The germline V gene encodes CDR1 SQVTM and CDR2 ANQGSEA.

The J gene is TRBJ2-1, the V gene TRBV11-2; unclear D gene. Germline V gives CDR1 SGHAT, CDR2 FQNNGV. The CDR3 runs to 17 residues. Trimming removed 1 base from V and 7 bases from J, with 20 bases in between. The CDR3 is CASSLGADTAFMNEQFF. CDR3 sequence (DNA): TGTGCCAGCAGCTTAGGGGCCGACACAGCATTCATGAATGAGCAGTTCTTC.

This clonotype was detected once. The chain is built from TRBV20-1 and TRBJ1-1; D gene unclear. The CDR3 consists of 14 residues. Trimming pared 6 bases from V and 7 bases from J, leaving 21 bases between. The V gene's germline CDR1 is DFQATT and CDR2 SNEGSKA (reference sequence). This CDR3 reads CSASGVLGMNEAFF. The CDR3 region has the DNA TGCAGTGCCAGCGGGGTGCTCGGGATGAATGAAGCTTTCTTT.

This clonotype was detected a few times. This chain uses TRBV9 with TRBJ1-1; no firm D call. The ends were cut back, 7 bases at V and 3 bases at J, with 13 bases in the middle. There are 13 residues in the CDR3. Per the germline V gene, CDR1 is SGDLS and CDR2 is YYNGEE. CDR3 DNA: TGTGCCAGCCGGCGGGTGGTAGACACTGAAGCTTTCTTT. It codes for CASRRVVDTEAFF.

The chain combines TRBV5-1 with TRBJ2-3, with a tentative D call TRBD1 (5 bases). Per germline, CDR1 SGHRS and CDR2 YFSETQ. The CDR3 runs 13 residues. V was trimmed by 2 bases and J by 2 bases, leaving 6 bases between them. The CDR3 DNA follows: TGCGCCAGCAGCTTACAGGCCACAGATACGCAGTATTTT. This encodes CASSLQATDTQYF.

This clonotype was seen only a few times. This chain joins TRBV20-1 and TRBJ1-6; 7 bases map to TRBD1. From germline, CDR1 is DFQATT and CDR2 SNEGSKA (reference sequence). V lost 3 bases to trimming and J lost 10 bases; unmatched junction nucleotides: 9. The CDR3 spans 14 residues. The CDR3 DNA sequence: TGCAGTGCTAGGCTGGGGGACAGCGGCTCACCCCTCCACTTT. Residues: CSARLGDSGSPLHF.

This clonotype was observed a few times. The chain has TRBV13 and TRBJ2-7; TRBD1 matches at 9 bases. V was clipped by 5 bases and J by 3 bases; unmatched bases: 8. The V gene's germline CDR1 is PRHDT and CDR2 FYEKMQ (reference sequence). The CDR3 has 15 amino acids. CDR3 sequence: CASSPVWDRDYEQYF. Written as DNA, the CDR3 is TGTGCCAGCAGCCCTGTTTGGGACAGGGACTACGAGCAGTACTTC.

This chain links TRBV12-3 or TRBV12-4 with TRBJ2-3, with 7 bases fitting TRBD2. CDR3 size: 17 residues. V lost 6 bases and J lost 4; bases outside the gene matches: 16. The CDR3 reads CASSYLLLAGVPDTQYF. CDR3 nucleotides: TGTGCCAGCAGCTACCTACTTTTGGCGGGAGTCCCAGATACGCAGTATTTT.

This clonotype was detected a few times. This chain uses TRBV12-3 or TRBV12-4 with TRBJ2-3, with 8 bases fitting TRBD1. This CDR3 region has 15 residues. Trimming at V came to 7 bases and at J to 1 base, leaving 7 bases not matched to a gene. The DNA for the CDR3 is TGTGCCAGCACCCGACCGGGACAGGGCACAGATACGCAGTATTTT. It is translated as CASTRPGQGTDTQYF.

This clonotype has a handful of counts. This rearrangement joins TRBV7-3 to TRBJ2-1; 9 bases map to TRBD2. J was trimmed by 2 bases and V by 3 bases; bases with no gene match: 2. The germline V gene encodes CDR1 SGHTA and CDR2 FQGTGA. The CDR3 is made up of 15 amino acids. The CDR3: CASSFTSGPYNEQFF. CDR3 nucleotide sequence: TGTGCCAGCAGCTTCACTAGCGGGCCCTACAATGAGCAGTTCTTC.

The V call is TRBV5-1, the J call TRBJ2-1, with D possibly TRBD1 on 6 matching bases. This CDR3 has 14 residues. From germline, CDR1 is SGHRS and CDR2 YFSETQ. The V and J ends lost 10 bases and 2 bases respectively, with 16 bases between them. The CDR3, as DNA: TGCGCCTCTACGGAGGCAGGGGCCTACAATGAGCAGTTCTTC. Translated, it gives CASTEAGAYNEQFF.

The chain uses TRBV6-1 and TRBJ2-7; the match to TRBD2 covers 10 bases. After removal of 1 base from V and 2 bases from J, the junction contained 5 bases not matched to a gene. Germline V gene data show CDR1 as MNHNS and CDR2 as SASEGT. There are 16 residues in the CDR3. The CDR3 loop reads CASSEGLGLATYEQYF. The CDR3 nucleotides read TGTGCCAGCAGTGAAGGGTTGGGACTAGCGACCTACGAGCAGTACTTC.

This rearrangement joins TRBV9 to TRBJ1-1; D is undetermined. V was clipped by 0 bases and J by 4 bases, with 10 bases between them. There are 14 residues in the CDR3. The germline V gene has CDR1 SGDLS and CDR2 YYNGEE. This CDR3 is CASSVVMGSTEAFF. CDR3 in DNA: TGTGCCAGCAGCGTAGTAATGGGGAGCACTGAAGCTTTCTTT.

The V gene is TRBV5-1, the J gene TRBJ2-3, with 7 positions matching TRBD2. Germline lookup yields CDR1 SGHRS and CDR2 YFSETQ. The ends lost 4 bases at V and 3 bases at J; junction bases unmatched: 5. The CDR3 consists of 14 residues. The CDR3 nucleotides read TGCGCCAGCAGCGGGAGGGCCGGTACAGATACGCAGTATTTT. It encodes CASSGRAGTDTQYF.

This clonotype was found many times. The junction departs from the called germline gene at one end, perhaps through a read error. J is TRBJ2-7 and V is TRBV7-2; 13 nucleotides agree with TRBD2. Germline V gene lookup returns CDR1 SGHTA and CDR2 FQGNSA. CDR3 size: 15 residues. This CDR3 is CASSWTSGSSYEQYF. CDR3 nucleotides: TGCGCCAGCAGCTGGACTAGCGGGAGTTCCTACGAGCAGTACTTC. The whole variable domain, remainder taken from reference TRBV7-2 and TRBJ2-7, is GAGVSQSPSNKVTEKGKDVELRCDPISGHTALYWYRQSLGQGLEFLIYFQGNSAPDKSGLPSDRFSAERTGGSVSTLTIQRTQQEDSAVYLCASSWTSGSSYEQYFGPGTRLTVT.

The gene calls are TRBV3-1 and TRBJ2-3; either TRBD1 or TRBD2 may supply D (5 bases each). Per the germline V gene, CDR1 is LGHDT and CDR2 is YNNKEL (reference sequence). V was pared by 3 bases and J by 0 bases, with 7 bases between. The CDR3 contains 14 residues. CDR3 residues: CASSHRDSTDTQYF. The CDR3 DNA follows: TGTGCCAGCAGCCACAGGGACAGCACAGATACGCAGTATTTT.